Below are 17 T cell receptor beta chains sequenced from a single sample in a study of Graves' ophthalmopathy and Graves' hyperthyroidism. RNA transcripts yielded amplified TCR beta CDR3 regions. First-round RT-PCR employed HTBI primers, with a second-round multiplex PCR after it. Using its own MiXCR run on the multiplex PCR reads, TCRdb lists one record per CDR3 protein. Among about 480,000 distinct CDR3 sequences listed, about an eighth were seen once. What was sequenced was blood. These receptors were obtained from a woman aged 25 to 45 with Graves' ophthalmopathy.

This clonotype was observed many times. This chain links TRBV6-1 with TRBJ1-3, with D unresolved. Germline V gene sequence: CDR1 MNHNS, CDR2 SASEGT. The CDR3 length is 15 residues. The V and J ends lost 6 bases and 1 base respectively, with 13 bases between them. CDR3: CASSSQVGSGNTIYF. CDR3 nucleotides: TGTGCCAGCAGCTCCCAGGTGGGATCTGGAAACACCATATATTTT.

This clonotype was seen only once. The chain recombines TRBV18 with TRBJ2-5, with 9 bases fitting TRBD2. The V and J ends lost 0 bases and 5 bases, in that order; junction bases with no gene match: 7. The CDR3 sequence is 16 residues long. Looked up from germline, CDR1 is KGHSH and CDR2 is LQKENI. The CDR3 DNA is TGTGCCAGCTCACCACCCGGACTAGCGTCGGGGGAGACCCAGTACTTC. Protein: CASSPPGLASGETQYF.

In regard to this clonotype: This may come from a read error, since a much larger clone is one base off. The CDR3 reads CASSYSRGRWPGELFF. DNA of the CDR3: TGTGCCAGCAGTTACTCTCGCGGGAGATGGCCCGGGGAGCTGTTTTTT. V usage is TRBV6-2 or TRBV6-3 and J usage is TRBJ2-2; 7 bases match TRBD2. Germline CDR1 reads MNHEY; CDR2 reads SVGEGT. J gave up 6 bases and V 0 bases, and 7 bases lay outside the gene matches. The CDR3 totals 16 residues.

About this clonotype itself: Just one base apart from a much larger clone, this may be a read error. This rearrangement joins TRBV2 to TRBJ2-7, with TRBD1 as a possible D gene (6 bases). Looked up from germline, CDR1 is SNHLY and CDR2 is FYNNEI. This CDR3 has 15 amino acids. The V gene lost 8 bases and the J gene lost 2 bases, with 19 bases spanning the gap. CDR3 nucleotide sequence: TGTGCCAGCGGACTCCGGACAGTAAACACCTACGAGCAGTACTTC. Translation gives CASGLRTVNTYEQYF. Filled out from reference TRBV2 and TRBJ2-7, the complete variable domain reads EPEVTQTPSHQVTQMGQEVILRCVPISNHLYFYWYRQILGQKVEFLVSFYNNEISEKSEIFDDQFSVERPDGSNFTLKIRSTKLEDSAMYFCASGLRTVNTYEQYFGPGTRLTVT.

This clonotype was seen at least ten times. The junction departs from the called germline gene at one end, perhaps through a read error. This chain uses TRBV7-2 with TRBJ2-7; D uncertain. This CDR3 contains 13 residues. CDR1 and CDR2 from the germline V gene are SGHTA and FQGNSA. CDR3 region: CASSSPLRPRWSF. The CDR3 nucleotides read TGTGCCAGCAGCTCACCCCTCAGGCCCCGGTGGTCCTTC.

This clonotype was seen many times. The chain uses TRBV6-1 and TRBJ2-6; D is uncertain. The V and J ends lost 2 bases and 0 bases respectively, with 2 bases between them. From germline, CDR1 is MNHNS and CDR2 SASEGT. The length of the CDR3 is 14 residues. The CDR3 is CASSETSGANVLTF. The CDR3 nucleotides are TGTGCCAGCAGTGAAACCTCTGGGGCCAACGTCCTGACTTTC.

This clonotype was observed many times. The V call is TRBV28, the J call TRBJ1-1; 9 positions agree with TRBD1. The CDR3 covers 13 residues. J lost 6 bases, V lost 7 bases, and 6 bases had no gene match. The V gene's germline CDR1 is MDHEN and CDR2 SYDVKM. CDR3: CASKQQGAAEAFF. Written as DNA, the CDR3 is TGTGCCAGCAAACAACAGGGGGCGGCTGAAGCTTTCTTT.

At least ten counts were recorded for this clonotype. The rearrangement links TRBV6-2 or TRBV6-3 to TRBJ2-7; D possibly matches TRBD1 or TRBD2 (5 bases each). Trimming pared 0 bases from V and 3 bases from J, leaving 12 bases between. CDR1 is MNHEY, CDR2 SVGEGT, per germline. This CDR3 region has 15 residues. DNA of the CDR3: TGTGCCAGCAGTTACTCGAGGGGTCCCCTCTACGAGCAGTACTTC. This gives the protein CASSYSRGPLYEQYF.

This clonotype was observed at least ten times. The chain is built from TRBV28 and TRBJ2-5; tentative D call: TRBD2 (6 bases). The CDR3 has 13 residues. CDR1 is MDHEN and CDR2 is SYDVKM in the germline V gene. V lost 3 bases and J 4 bases, leaving 9 bases between the germline ends. This CDR3 reads CASSFLRGETQYF. DNA for the CDR3: TGTGCCAGCAGTTTTTTGCGGGGAGAGACCCAGTACTTC.

CDR3 loop: CASSQDLVGFGANVLTF. The CDR3 DNA reads as TGTGCCAGCAGCCAAGATCTAGTAGGGTTCGGGGCCAACGTCCTGACTTTC. V and J are TRBV14 and TRBJ2-6; D is uncertain. The CDR3 extends over 17 amino acids. V was clipped by 0 bases and J by 4 bases, with 13 bases between them. Per the germline V gene, CDR1 is SGHDN and CDR2 is FVKESK.

This clonotype was counted at least ten times. The chain has TRBV6-5 and TRBJ1-1; tentatively, D is TRBD1 (5 bases). There are 13 residues in the CDR3. Germline V gene lookup returns CDR1 MNHEY and CDR2 SVGAGI. The V end lost 6 bases, the J end lost 7 bases, and 15 bases lay between the germline ends. CDR3: CASSPRGGFEAFF. CDR3 coding DNA: TGTGCCAGCAGCCCGCGGGGGGGGTTTGAAGCTTTCTTT.

Details on this clonotype: This may come from a read error, since a much larger clone is one base off. The genes are TRBV6-4 and TRBJ2-5; 8 nucleotides agree with TRBD2. The CDR3 has 16 residues. The V gene's germline CDR1 is MRHNA and CDR2 SNTAGT. J was trimmed by 4 bases and V by 10 bases; bases with no gene match: 17. The DNA of the CDR3 is TGTGCCATCAGCCTACTCGGTCGGGGGGGGCCAGAGACCCAGTACTTC. Its protein product is CAISLLGRGGPETQYF.

The table lists this clonotype with many counts. The V and J genes are TRBV6-5 and TRBJ1-6; the match to TRBD1 covers 7 bases. CDR1 and CDR2 (germline): MNHEY, SVGAGI. The CDR3 extends over 16 amino acids. V dropped 4 bases and J dropped 7; count of bases not matched to a gene: 10. CDR3 residues: CASSWLPGTENSPLHF. In DNA, the CDR3 is TGTGCCAGCAGTTGGCTCCCCGGGACAGAAAATTCACCCCTCCACTTT.

The V call is TRBV6-5, the J call TRBJ2-5, with 14 bases aligning to TRBD2. The CDR3 extends over 17 amino acids. CDR1 and CDR2 from the germline V gene are MNHEY and SVGAGI. V trimming: 2 bases; J trimming: 3 bases; junction bases outside the gene matches: 5. The CDR3 region has the DNA TGTGCCAGCAGTTACAAGGGACTAGCGGGAGATGAAGAGACCCAGTACTTC. Translating gives CASSYKGLAGDEETQYF.

This clonotype has at least ten counts. The chain has TRBV6-1 and TRBJ1-5, with D uncertain. The CDR3 has 10 residues. Germline V lookup: CDR1 MNHNS, CDR2 SASEGT. The germline V and J ends were trimmed by 10 bases and 11 bases, with 12 bases remaining between them. CDR3: CATGGETQHF. In DNA, the CDR3 is TGTGCCACCGGTGGTGAGACCCAGCATTTT.

This clonotype was counted at least ten times. The gene calls are TRBV12-3 or TRBV12-4 and TRBJ2-5; a possible D gene is TRBD1 (6 bases). V lost 5 bases and J lost 2, with 15 bases in between. CDR3 length: 15 residues. The CDR3 sequence is CASSPGAGTQETQYF. CDR3 bases: TGTGCCAGCAGTCCCGGGGCAGGGACACAAGAGACCCAGTACTTC.

Many counts were recorded for this clonotype. In nucleotides, the CDR3 is TGTGCCAGCAGGAAGTCAGGGGACACTGAAGCTTTCTTT. Protein product: CASRKSGDTEAFF. V gene TRBV28 combines with J gene TRBJ1-1; maybe TRBD1 (6 bases). Germline V gene data show CDR1 as MDHEN and CDR2 as SYDVKM. The CDR3 runs to 13 residues. V was shortened by 6 bases and J by 3 bases, with 11 bases between the two germline ends. Complete variable domain (other parts from reference TRBV28 and TRBJ1-1): DVKVTQSSRYLVKRTGEKVFLECVQDMDHENMFWYRQDPGLGLRLIYFSYDVKMKEKGDIPEGYSVSREKKERFSLILESASTNQTSMYLCASRKSGDTEAFFGQGTRLTVV.